This T cell receptor (beta chain) was retrieved from a study of T cell responses to AZD1222 COVID-19 vaccine. Produced via immunoSEQ multiplex PCR; TCRdb's table is partial and in-frame only. The sample yields roughly 150,000 clones, roughly 87% seen once. The CDR3 has 13 residues. Germline V CDR1 and CDR2: MGHRA, YSYEKL. Trimming pared 3 bases from V and 7 bases from J, leaving 10 bases between. Sequenced material: peripheral blood, taken 28 days after the second AZD1222 dose. This clonotype originated in an adult who received the AZD1222 COVID-19 vaccine. The V gene is TRBV4-1, the J gene TRBJ1-5; D unresolved. The CDR3 reads CASSHPQGQPQHF. The CDR3 DNA reads as TGCGCCAGCAGCCACCCTCAAGGACAGCCCCAGCATTTT.